This is a list of T cell receptor beta chains from one sample in a study of low-dose radiotherapy and immunotherapy resistance in tumors. One entry per CDR3 protein results from TCRdb running MiXCR on the reads. In the table there are fewer than 110,000 distinct CDR3 sequences, 20% of which are singletons. Material: PBMCs, obtained after low-dose radiotherapy plus immunotherapy. The receptors stem from a male donor with prostate cancer. CDR3s leave out the opening cysteine and the closing phenylalanine or tryptophan.

TRBJ2-1,TRBV2,ASSTDSDEQF
TRBJ1-4,TRBV27,ASSPLGSPNEKLF
TRBJ2-3,TRBV6-2/TRBV6-3,ASRGRDLSQDTQY
TRBJ2-3,TRBV11-2,ASSFSGQGSSDTQY
TRBJ1-2,TRBV12-3/TRBV12-4,ASRPGGTGYGYT
TRBJ1-5,TRBV6-2/TRBV6-3,ASSGRTPRKSNQPQH
TRBJ1-5,TRBV4-1,ASSQNTGRGNQPQH
TRBJ2-3,TRBV6-5,ASSEAAGGPDTQY
TRBJ2-3,TRBV6-2/TRBV6-3,ASSYLGITQY
TRBJ2-7,TRBV6-1,ASSDGSYEQY
TRBJ1-1,TRBV6-2/TRBV6-3,ASSEEIGAYTEAF
TRBJ1-1,TRBV5-5,ASSLAITGTSAF
TRBJ1-3,TRBV5-1,APNRGRPGNTIY
TRBJ2-2,TRBV12-3/TRBV12-4,ASSPDTWGPGELF
TRBJ1-5,TRBV5-6,ASSHGQYSNQPQH
TRBJ2-3,TRBV7-6,ASSLREGGAGFPAGTQY
TRBJ1-5,TRBV27,ASGRGDQPQH